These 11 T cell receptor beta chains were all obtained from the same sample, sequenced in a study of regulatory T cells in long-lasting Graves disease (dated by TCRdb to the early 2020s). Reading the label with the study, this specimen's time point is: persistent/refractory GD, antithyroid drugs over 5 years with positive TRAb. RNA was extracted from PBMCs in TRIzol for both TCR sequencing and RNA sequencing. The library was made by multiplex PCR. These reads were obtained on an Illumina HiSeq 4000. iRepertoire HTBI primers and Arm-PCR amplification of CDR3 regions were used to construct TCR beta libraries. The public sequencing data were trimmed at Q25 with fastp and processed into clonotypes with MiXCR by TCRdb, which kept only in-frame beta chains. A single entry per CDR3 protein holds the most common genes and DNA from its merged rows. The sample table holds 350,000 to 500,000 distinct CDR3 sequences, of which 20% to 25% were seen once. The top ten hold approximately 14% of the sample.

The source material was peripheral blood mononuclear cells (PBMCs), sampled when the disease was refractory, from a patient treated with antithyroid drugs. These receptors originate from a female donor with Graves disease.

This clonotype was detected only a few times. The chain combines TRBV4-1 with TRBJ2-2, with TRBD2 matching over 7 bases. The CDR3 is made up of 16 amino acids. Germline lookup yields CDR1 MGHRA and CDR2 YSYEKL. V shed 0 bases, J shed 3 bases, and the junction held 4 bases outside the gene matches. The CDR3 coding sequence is TGCGCCAGCAGCCAAGACTCCGGGAGGTACACCGGGGAGCTGTTTTTT. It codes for CASSQDSGRYTGELFF.

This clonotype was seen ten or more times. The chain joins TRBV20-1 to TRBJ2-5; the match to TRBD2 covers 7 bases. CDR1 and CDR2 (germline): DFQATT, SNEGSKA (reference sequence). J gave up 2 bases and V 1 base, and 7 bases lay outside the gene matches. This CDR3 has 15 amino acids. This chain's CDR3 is CSARGAGERQETQYF. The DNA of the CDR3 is TGCAGTGCTAGAGGGGCGGGAGAGCGTCAAGAGACCCAGTACTTC.

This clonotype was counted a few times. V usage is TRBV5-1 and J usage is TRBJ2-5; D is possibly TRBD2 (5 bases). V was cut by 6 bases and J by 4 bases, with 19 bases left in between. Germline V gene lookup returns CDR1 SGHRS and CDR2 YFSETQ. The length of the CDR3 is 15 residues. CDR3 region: CASTQGAQLGETQYF. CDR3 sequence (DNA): TGCGCCAGCACCCAAGGTGCGCAACTAGGAGAGACCCAGTACTTC.

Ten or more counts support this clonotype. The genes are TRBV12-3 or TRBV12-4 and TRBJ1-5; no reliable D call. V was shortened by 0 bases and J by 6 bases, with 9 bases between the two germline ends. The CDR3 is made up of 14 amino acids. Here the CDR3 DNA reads TGTGCCAGCAGTTTAGCGGTAGCAAGTCAGCCCCAGCATTTT. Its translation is CASSLAVASQPQHF.

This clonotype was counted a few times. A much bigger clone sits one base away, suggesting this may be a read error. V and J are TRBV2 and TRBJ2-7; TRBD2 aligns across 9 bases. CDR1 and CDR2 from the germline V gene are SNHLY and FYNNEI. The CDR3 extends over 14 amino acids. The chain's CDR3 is CASSETSGNYGQYF. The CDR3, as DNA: TGTGCCAGCAGTGAGACTAGCGGTAACTACGGGCAGTACTTC.

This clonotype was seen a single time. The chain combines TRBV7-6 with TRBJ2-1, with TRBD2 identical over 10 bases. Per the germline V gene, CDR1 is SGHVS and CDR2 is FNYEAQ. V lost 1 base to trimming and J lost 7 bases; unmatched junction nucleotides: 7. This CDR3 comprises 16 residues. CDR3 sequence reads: CASSLGLAGELNEQFF. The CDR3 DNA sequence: TGTGCCAGCAGCTTAGGTCTAGCGGGAGAGTTGAATGAGCAGTTCTTC.

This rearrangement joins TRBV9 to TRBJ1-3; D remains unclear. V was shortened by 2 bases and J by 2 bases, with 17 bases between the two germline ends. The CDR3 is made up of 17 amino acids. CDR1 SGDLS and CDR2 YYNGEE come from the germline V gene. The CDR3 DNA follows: TGTGCCAGCAGCGTTTCGACCGAACGGTCAGCTGGAAACACCATATATTTT. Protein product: CASSVSTERSAGNTIYF.

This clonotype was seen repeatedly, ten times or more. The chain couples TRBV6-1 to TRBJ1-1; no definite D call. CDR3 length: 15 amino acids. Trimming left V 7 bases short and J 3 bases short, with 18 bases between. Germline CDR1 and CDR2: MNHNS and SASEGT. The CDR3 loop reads CASTPQALGDTEAFF. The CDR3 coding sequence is TGTGCCAGCACCCCTCAGGCCCTTGGCGACACTGAAGCTTTCTTT.

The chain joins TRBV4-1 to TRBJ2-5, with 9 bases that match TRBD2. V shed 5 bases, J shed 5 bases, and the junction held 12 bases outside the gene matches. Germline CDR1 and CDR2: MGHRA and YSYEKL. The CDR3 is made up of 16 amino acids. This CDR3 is CASSSLGAGGRETQYF. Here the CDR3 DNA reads TGCGCCAGCAGCTCCTTGGGAGCGGGAGGTCGGGAGACCCAGTACTTC.

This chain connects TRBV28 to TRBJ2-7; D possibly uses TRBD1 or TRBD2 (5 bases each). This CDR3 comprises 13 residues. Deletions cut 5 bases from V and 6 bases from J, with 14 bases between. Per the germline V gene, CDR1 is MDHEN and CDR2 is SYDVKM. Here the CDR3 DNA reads TGTGCCAGCAGTCCGGGGCCCCGAGCCGAGCAGTACTTC. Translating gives CASSPGPRAEQYF.

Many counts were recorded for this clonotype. The CDR3 nucleotides are TGTGCCAGCAGATACAGGGGTCGGAACACTGAAGCTTTCTTT. Protein sequence: CASRYRGRNTEAFF. The chain couples TRBV2 to TRBJ1-1; TRBD1 aligns across 7 bases. The V and J ends lost 6 bases and 1 base, in that order; junction bases with no gene match: 5. The germline V gene encodes CDR1 SNHLY and CDR2 FYNNEI. CDR3 length equals 14 residues.